The 30 T cell receptor beta chains listed next were all sequenced from one sample in a study of tissue T cells after allogeneic stem cell transplantation. Repertoires were generated with immunoSEQ multiplex PCR, while TCRdb's copy carries only in-frame clones and drops some. The sample consists of fewer than 20,000 clones, approximately 70% of them appearing once. Sample: spleen. The receptor set was obtained from a female BALB/c mouse in good health. MHC haplotype of the mouse line: H2-d.

Comments on this clone: Gene and germline names: mouse. The sequence runs out 1 residue before the end of the CDR3; the remainder is reconstructed from the germline J gene. This sequence joins TRBV13-3 and TRBJ1-3, with 8 bases matching TRBD1. Germline V gives CDR1 NNHDY, CDR2 SYVADS. The ends lost 2 bases at V and 0 bases at J; junction bases unmatched: 1. This CDR3 is 15 amino acids long. The part of the CDR3 DNA that was read is TGTGCCAGCAGTGAGGGGACAGGTTCTGGAAATACGCTCTAT. Protein: CASSEGTGSGNTLY. The complete CDR3 sequence is CASSEGTGSGNTLYF.

Remarks on this clone: The gene symbols are mouse symbols. The covered CDR3 bases are TGTGCCAGCAGTGCCCGGGACAGGGAGTATGAACAGTAC. Translated: CASSARDREYEQY. The entire CDR3 is CASSARDREYEQYF. The chain couples TRBV13-3 to TRBJ2-7; the match to TRBD1 covers 9 bases. The read gets to within 1 residue of the CDR3 end, and the germline J gene fills in the rest. The CDR3 is 14 amino acids. CDR1 is NNHDY and CDR2 is SYVADS in the germline V gene. The trim removed 3 bases at V and 4 bases at J, leaving 5 bases unmatched.

Comments on this clone: Any gene name here is a mouse gene name. CDR3 amino acids: CASSDDREDTQYF. Partial CDR3 DNA: TGTGCCAGCAGTGATGACAGGGAAGACACCCAGTAC. V gene TRBV13-1 combines with J gene TRBJ2-5; tentatively, D is TRBD1 (6 bases). The read terminates 1 residue ahead of where the CDR3 ends, so the germline J gene completes it. The CDR3 is made up of 13 amino acids. The germline V gene encodes CDR1 NSHNY and CDR2 SYGAGN. Trimming stripped 0 bases from V and 4 bases from J, with 6 bases between.

Comments on this clone: A read error may account for a junction end that differs from germline. The genes are named according to mouse. The sequence runs out 1 residue before the end of the CDR3; the remainder is reconstructed from the germline J gene. The J gene is TRBJ2-1, the V gene TRBV13-1; 8 bases fit TRBD2. The germline V gene has CDR1 NSHNY and CDR2 SYGAGN. The CDR3 extends over 15 amino acids. The CDR3 loop reads CASGDWGTNYAEQFF. The part of the CDR3 DNA that was read is TGTGCCAGCGGTGACTGGGGAACTAACTATGCTGAGCAGTTC.

Turning to this clone: Here the gene names and germline are mouse. The sequence runs out 1 residue before the end of the CDR3; the remainder is reconstructed from the germline J gene. This chain uses TRBV19 with TRBJ2-4; 8 bases are shared with TRBD2. The length of the CDR3 is 16 residues. Germline CDR1 and CDR2: FNHDT and SITEND (reference sequence). The V gene end was trimmed by 0 bases and the J gene end by 0 bases; junction bases not matched to a gene: 3. The CDR3 loop is CASSIVLGGSQNTLYF. The DNA read from the CDR3 is TGTGCCAGCAGTATAGTCCTGGGGGGAAGTCAAAACACCTTGTAC.

A remark on this clone: Genes and germline are mouse. The read halts 1 residue ahead of the CDR3 end, with the missing end drawn from the germline J gene. The rearrangement joins TRBV2 to TRBJ2-2; 12 bases map to TRBD2. V dropped 4 bases and J dropped 3; count of bases not matched to a gene: 3. The CDR3 is 16 residues long. Germline-derived CDR1 and CDR2 are LGHNA and YSYQKL. The chain's CDR3 is CASSRDWGDHTGQLYF. The sequenced part of the CDR3 DNA is TGTGCCAGCAGCCGGGACTGGGGGGATCACACCGGGCAGCTCTAC.

As for this clone: Gene and germline names: mouse. The read ends 1 residue early relative to the CDR3; the germline J gene fills the gap. The genes are TRBV2 and TRBJ1-2, with 11 bases identical to TRBD1. The CDR3 runs to 12 residues. V gave up 10 bases and J gave up 4 bases; unmatched junction bases: 2. Germline V gene lookup returns CDR1 LGHNA and CDR2 YSYQKL. The CDR3 DNA, read in part, is TGTGCCACCGGGACAGGGGGCTCCGACTACACC. Its translation: CATGTGGSDYT. The whole CDR3 reads CATGTGGSDYTF.

A single count supports this clone. The gene names here belong to mouse. The CDR3 end lies 1 residue beyond the end of the read and is filled in from the germline J gene. The chain joins TRBV20 to TRBJ2-2; D is perhaps TRBD2 (6 bases). The CDR3 loop spans 13 amino acids. Trimming removed 2 bases from V and 3 bases from J, with 7 bases in between. Germline CDR1 and CDR2: GFQATS and STVNSAI. The CDR3: CGARRGDTGQLYF. The CDR3 bases that were read are TGTGGTGCTAGGCGGGGGGACACCGGGCAGCTCTAC. Complete variable domain (other parts from reference TRBV20 and TRBJ2-2): GALVYQYPRRTICKSGTSMRMECQAVGFQATSVAWYRQSPQKTFELIALSTVNSAIKYEQNFTQEKFPISHPNLSFSSMTVLNAYLEDRGLYLCGARRGDTGQLYFGEGSKLTVL.

Points on this clone: Gene names and germline match the mouse. Read sequence stops 1 residue before the CDR3 end, and the germline J gene provides the missing end. The gene calls are TRBV13-2 and TRBJ1-6, with D perhaps TRBD1 (5 bases). TRBJ1-6 qualifies as an ORF whose function is uncertain. The CDR3 length is 16 residues. The V end was cut by 2 bases, the J end by 0 bases, with 9 bases between. Germline values: CDR1 NNHNN, CDR2 SYGAGS (reference sequence). CDR3 protein: CASGEGQNSYNSPLYF. Partial CDR3 DNA: TGTGCCAGCGGTGAAGGACAAAATTCCTATAATTCGCCCCTCTAC.

This clone occurred a few times. These gene names are mouse names. With the read ending 1 residue before the CDR3 end, the germline J gene is used to fill in that end. This chain joins TRBV2 and TRBJ2-7; TRBD2 matches at 11 bases. The V and J ends lost 3 bases and 0 bases, in that order; junction bases with no gene match: 1. In germline, CDR1 is LGHNA, CDR2 YSYQKL. The CDR3 is 15 amino acids. The CDR3 spells CASSHDWGGSYEQYF. The sequenced part of the CDR3 DNA is TGTGCCAGCAGCCACGACTGGGGGGGCTCCTATGAACAGTAC.

In the case of this clone: Gene names refer to mouse genes. The read terminates 1 residue before the CDR3 end, so the remaining end is supplied by the germline J gene. The chain combines TRBV29 with TRBJ2-3; the D gene is possibly TRBD1 (6 bases). V gave up 2 bases and J gave up 0 bases, with 12 bases separating them. The CDR3 has 16 residues. Germline loops: CDR1 MSHET, CDR2 SYDVDS. The part of the CDR3 DNA that was read is TGTGCTAGCAGTTTACGGGACAATACTAGTGCAGAAACGCTGTAT. This sequence encodes CASSLRDNTSAETLY. The whole CDR3 protein reads CASSLRDNTSAETLYF.

A single count supports this clone. Each gene name is a mouse one. The read comes to an end 1 residue before the CDR3 does, leaving the germline J gene to fill in the end. The chain employs TRBV29 and TRBJ2-2, with 9 bases that match TRBD1. CDR3 length: 17 residues. The germline CDR1 and CDR2 sequences are MSHET and SYDVDS. Trimming took 4 bases from V and 1 from J; bases not matched to a gene: 7. CDR3 bases read: TGTGCTAGCAGTTCATCCGGGACAGGGAGAAACACCGGGCAGCTCTAC. This translates into CASSSSGTGRNTGQLY. The CDR3 as a whole reads CASSSSGTGRNTGQLYF.

With regard to this clone: The genes are named according to mouse. The CDR3 goes on 1 residue after the read ends, and that part is filled in from the germline J gene. The chain links TRBV13-3 to TRBJ2-7; 7 positions match TRBD1. The germline CDR1 and CDR2 sequences are NNHDY and SYVADS. This CDR3 comprises 11 residues. The V and J ends lost 0 bases and 9 bases, in that order; junction bases with no gene match: 0. This chain's CDR3 is CASSDGQGQYF. The DNA read from the CDR3 is TGTGCCAGCAGTGATGGACAGGGACAGTAC.

To note about this clone: Gene names refer to mouse genes. CDR3 DNA, as far as it was read: TGTGCCAGCAGTGCAAAGTATGAACAGTAC. As protein: CASSAKYEQY. The CDR3 in full is CASSAKYEQYF. The V gene is TRBV13-3, the J gene TRBJ2-7; unclear D gene. Read data end 1 residue before the CDR3 end; the end is taken from the germline J gene. V lost 3 bases and J 4 bases, leaving 5 bases between the germline ends. From germline, CDR1 is NNHDY and CDR2 SYVADS. The length of the CDR3 is 11 residues.

Points on this clone: The genes are named according to mouse. The read ends 1 residue early relative to the CDR3; the germline J gene fills the gap. The chain is built from TRBV13-2 and TRBJ2-2, with D uncertain. V dropped 0 bases and J dropped 5 bases, with 2 bases sitting between them. The CDR3 totals 12 residues. The germline CDR1 and CDR2 sequences are NNHNN and SYGAGS (reference sequence). This chain's CDR3 is CASGDATGQLYF. The covered CDR3 bases are TGTGCCAGCGGTGATGCTACCGGGCAGCTCTAC.

About this clone itself: Gene labels here are mouse ones. The read stops 1 residue short of the end of the CDR3; the missing end is completed from the germline J gene. The chain joins TRBV31 to TRBJ1-1; D is perhaps TRBD1 (6 bases). Deletions cut 3 bases from V and 0 bases from J, with 8 bases between. From germline, CDR1 is GKSSPN and CDR2 SITVG. The CDR3 is 13 amino acids. The CDR3 is CAWRDSANTEVFF. The sequenced part of the CDR3 DNA is TGTGCCTGGAGGGACAGTGCAAACACAGAAGTCTTC.

A note on this clone: Gene names and germline match the mouse. The chain's CDR3 is CASSERGPDSPLYF. The sequenced part of the CDR3 DNA is TGTGCCAGCAGTGAGAGGGGGCCGGATTCGCCCCTCTAC. The rearrangement links TRBV13-3 to TRBJ1-6, with 7 bases lining up with TRBD1. The read terminates 1 residue ahead of where the CDR3 ends, so the germline J gene completes it. TRBJ1-6 is known as an ORF, though its function is uncertain. CDR3 size: 14 residues. The junction had 4 bases not matched to a gene; V was cut back by 2 bases and J by 8 bases. CDR1 is NNHDY and CDR2 is SYVADS in the germline V gene.

Worth noting for this clone: Mouse germline and gene names are used. Read sequence stops 1 residue before the CDR3 end, and the germline J gene provides the missing end. V gene TRBV13-2 combines with J gene TRBJ2-5, with D uncertain. CDR1 is NNHNN, CDR2 SYGAGS, per germline (reference sequence). The CDR3 loop spans 13 amino acids. Trimming shortened V by 0 bases and J by 3 bases, and 5 bases separated the two germline ends. Here the CDR3 reads CASGDGWQDTQYF. Incomplete CDR3 DNA: TGTGCCAGCGGTGATGGCTGGCAAGACACCCAGTAC.

Note on this clone: Genes and germline are mouse. The read finishes 1 residue shy of the CDR3 end, and the germline J gene is used to complete it. V is TRBV2 and J is TRBJ1-1; D gene uncertain. Germline lookup yields CDR1 LGHNA and CDR2 YSYQKL. CDR3 length equals 11 residues. With 1 base removed from V and 7 bases from J, the gap between germline ends came to 4 bases. Incomplete CDR3 DNA: TGTGCCAGCAGCCAAGGGGGAGAAGTCTTC. Translation: CASSQGGEVF. Given in full, the CDR3 is CASSQGGEVFF. Based on the CDR3 plus reference TRBV2 and TRBJ1-1, the full variable domain is DPKIIQKPKYLVAVTGSEKILICEQYLGHNAMYWYRQSAKKPLEFMFSYSYQKLMDNQTASSRFQPQSSKKNHLDLQITALKPDDSATYFCASSQGGEVFFGKGTRLTVV.

A word on this clone: Mouse gene names apply. The read ends 1 residue shy of where the CDR3 ends; the end is completed using the germline J gene. This chain uses TRBV5 with TRBJ2-2, with 10 positions matching TRBD2. The ends lost 0 bases at V and 3 bases at J; junction bases unmatched: 4. Germline V gene data show CDR1 as LGHNA and CDR2 as YNLKQL (reference sequence). There are 17 residues in the CDR3. This CDR3 is CASSQDWDWGDTGQLYF. The sequenced CDR3 bases are TGTGCCAGCAGCCAAGATTGGGACTGGGGTGACACCGGGCAGCTCTAC.

This clone occurred a few times. Each gene name is a mouse one. The read ends 1 residue shy of where the CDR3 ends; the end is completed using the germline J gene. This chain connects TRBV5 to TRBJ2-7; D is ambiguous. The CDR3 is 11 residues long. Per germline, CDR1 LGHNA and CDR2 YNLKQL (reference sequence). V was cut by 2 bases and J by 4 bases, with 3 bases left in between. The CDR3 protein is CASSQQYEQYF. The sequenced part of the CDR3 DNA is TGTGCCAGCAGCCAACAGTATGAACAGTAC.

Worth noting for this clone: The germline and genes are mouse ones. From the germline J gene comes the end of the CDR3, since the read stops 1 residue before it. This sequence joins TRBV31 and TRBJ2-7; 7 positions match TRBD2. CDR1 and CDR2 from the germline V gene are GKSSPN and SITVG. There are 15 residues in the CDR3. Trimming at V came to 0 bases and at J to 0 bases, leaving 5 bases not matched to a gene. The CDR3 region is CAWSLQVGGSYEQYF. CDR3 DNA, as far as it was read: TGTGCCTGGAGTCTACAAGTGGGGGGCTCCTATGAACAGTAC.

As for this clone: Gene names refer to mouse genes. The sequenced part of the CDR3 DNA is TGCACCTGCAGTGCCCGGGACAGTTATGAACAGTAC. Translating it yields CTCSARDSYEQY. The full CDR3 is CTCSARDSYEQYF. The V call is TRBV1, the J call TRBJ2-7; 7 nucleotides match TRBD1. The read terminates 1 residue before the CDR3 end, so the remaining end is supplied by the germline J gene. In germline, CDR1 is NSQYPW, CDR2 LRSPGD (reference sequence). The CDR3 is 13 amino acids. V was clipped by 3 bases and J by 4 bases; unmatched bases: 3.

Only a few counts were recorded for this clone. The genes are named according to mouse. The read terminates 1 residue before the CDR3 end, so the remaining end is supplied by the germline J gene. The chain uses TRBV13-1 and TRBJ2-7; a weak D match, TRBD1 (5 bases). This CDR3 spans 11 amino acids. CDR1 NSHNY and CDR2 SYGAGN come from the germline V gene. V lost 4 bases and J lost 6, with 8 bases in between. The CDR3 loop reads CASSRGIEQYF. The sequenced part of the CDR3 DNA is TGTGCCAGCAGTAGGGGTATTGAACAGTAC.

A word on this clone: The listed genes are named as in mouse. The DNA ends 1 residue before the CDR3 does, and the rest of the CDR3 is filled in from the germline J gene. This chain connects TRBV19 to TRBJ2-4; no definite D call. Germline V gene data show CDR1 as FNHDT and CDR2 as SITEND (reference sequence). V shed 3 bases and J shed 3 bases, with 5 bases lying between them. CDR3 length: 12 residues. The CDR3 loop is CASSNRQNTLYF. The part of the CDR3 DNA that was read is TGTGCCAGCAGTAATCGGCAAAACACCTTGTAC.

Note on this clone: Germline and genes here are mouse. Read data end 1 residue before the CDR3 end; the end is taken from the germline J gene. The rearrangement links TRBV31 to TRBJ1-1; 7 nucleotides agree with TRBD1. The J segment lost 7 bases and the V segment lost 3 bases, leaving 2 bases of the junction unmatched. This CDR3 has 11 residues. Germline V gives CDR1 GKSSPN, CDR2 SITVG. CDR3 DNA, as far as it was read: TGTGCCTGGAGCCGGGACAGAGAAGTCTTC. Its protein is CAWSRDREVF. The complete CDR3 sequence is CAWSRDREVFF.

As for this clone: The gene names given are mouse names. The observed sequence ends 1 residue before the CDR3 terminus, with the missing tail filled in from the germline J gene. This rearrangement joins TRBV13-1 to TRBJ2-1; TRBD1 is a possible D gene (6 bases). CDR1 and CDR2 (germline): NSHNY, SYGAGN. The V gene lost 5 bases and the J gene lost 1 base, with 10 bases spanning the gap. This CDR3 has 14 residues. The sequenced part of the CDR3 DNA is TGTGCCAGCAGAAGGGACATGAACTATGCTGAGCAGTTC. This sequence encodes CASRRDMNYAEQF. The complete CDR3 sequence is CASRRDMNYAEQFF.

Of note for this clone: Germline and genes here are mouse. The read ends 1 residue shy of where the CDR3 ends; the end is completed using the germline J gene. The chain carries TRBV16 and TRBJ1-1; no definite D call. Trimming pared 3 bases from V and 0 bases from J, leaving 2 bases between. The CDR3 is 12 residues long. Germline loops: CDR1 SGHSA, CDR2 FRNQAP. The CDR3 DNA, read in part, is TGTGCAAGCAGCTTTGCAAACACAGAAGTCTTC. Its protein is CASSFANTEVF. The entire CDR3 protein reads CASSFANTEVFF.

Remarks on this clone: Mouse gene names apply. Read data end 1 residue before the CDR3 end; the end is taken from the germline J gene. The chain joins TRBV1 to TRBJ1-1; D is perhaps TRBD1 (5 bases). The CDR3 runs 14 residues. Trimming shortened V by 9 bases and J by 0 bases, and 14 bases separated the two germline ends. Germline CDR1 NSQYPW, CDR2 LRSPGD (reference sequence). This CDR3 reads CTWGRDKTNTEVFF. The CDR3 DNA, read in part, is TGCACCTGGGGGCGCGACAAAACAAACACAGAAGTCTTC.

In the case of this clone: Gene names and germline match the mouse. The read stops 1 residue short of the end of the CDR3; the missing end is completed from the germline J gene. The chain links TRBV19 to TRBJ2-5, with unresolved D. There are 16 residues in the CDR3. CDR1 is FNHDT and CDR2 is SITEND in the germline V gene (reference sequence). The germline V and J ends were trimmed by 4 bases and 1 base, with 16 bases remaining between them. CDR3 DNA (partial): TGTGCCAGCAGTGATATATACCCCGGGTACCAAGACACCCAGTAC. Amino acids: CASSDIYPGYQDTQY. The CDR3 in its entirety is CASSDIYPGYQDTQYF. The full variable domain, its missing parts supplied by reference TRBV19 and TRBJ2-5, is GGIITQTPKFLIGQEGQKLTLKCQQNFNHDTMYWYRQDSGKGLRLIYYSITENDLQKGDLSEGYDASREKKSSFSLTVTSAQKNEMAVFLCASSDIYPGYQDTQYFGPGTRLLVL.